One and the same sample provided the 24 T cell receptor beta chains below, sequenced in a study of CD8 T cells in ankylosing spondylitis. Each CDR3 protein gets one entry after TCRdb re-called the 5' RACE reads with MiXCR. This sample has more than 650,000 distinct CDR3 sequences, with approximately 12% found just once. General study findings and limits: There was a TCR beta motif, made of several highly homologous variants, that appeared characteristic of ankylosing spondylitis blood.

No antigens are known for them. The specimen was blood, either unsorted or a sorted T cell fraction (not recorded which). Receptors originate from a male donor with ankylosing spondylitis.

This sequence joins TRBV20-1 and TRBJ1-5, with 11 positions matching TRBD1. V lost 6 bases, J lost 2 bases, and 9 bases stayed unmatched. The CDR3 totals 16 residues. Germline CDR1 DFQATT, CDR2 SNEGSKA (reference sequence). CDR3 DNA sequence: TGCAGTGCCCCAGGACAGGGGGCTAGGGGCAATCAGCCCCAGCATTTT. The encoded protein is CSAPGQGARGNQPQHF.

At least ten counts were recorded for this clonotype. The chain joins TRBV11-2 to TRBJ2-5; either TRBD1 or TRBD2 may fit D (5 bases each). Germline loops: CDR1 SGHAT, CDR2 FQNNGV. V was clipped by 0 bases and J by 6 bases, with 11 bases between them. There are 14 residues in the CDR3. The CDR3 nucleotides are TGTGCCAGCAGCTTAGATTGGGACGGACAGACCCAGTACTTC. Translated: CASSLDWDGQTQYF.

This clonotype was recorded at least ten times. The chain carries TRBV7-9 and TRBJ1-2; TRBD1 might be the D (5 bases). Germline CDR1 reads SEHNR; CDR2 reads FQNEAQ (reference sequence). This CDR3 has 13 residues. The V end lost 5 bases, the J end lost 6 bases, and 13 bases lay between the germline ends. The CDR3 region has the DNA TGTGCCAGCAGCCCCCAGGGTGGAGATGGCTACACCTTC. It encodes CASSPQGGDGYTF.

V gene TRBV9 combines with J gene TRBJ2-5; tentatively, D is TRBD2 (6 bases). V dropped 0 bases and J dropped 0 bases, with 12 bases sitting between them. The CDR3 has 16 amino acids. Germline-derived CDR1 and CDR2 are SGDLS and YYNGEE. The CDR3 sequence is CASSVALARYQETQYF. CDR3 nucleotides: TGTGCCAGCAGCGTAGCACTAGCCCGTTACCAAGAGACCCAGTACTTC.

A note on this clonotype: An end of the junction does not agree with germline; a read error may underlie this. The chain employs TRBV10-3 and TRBJ2-4; 8 bases fit TRBD1. Germline lookup yields CDR1 ENHRY and CDR2 SYGVKD. This CDR3 spans 14 amino acids. The CDR3, as DNA: TGTGCCATCAGTGCCGAACAGGGGGGAAACATTCGGTACTTC. It is translated as CAISAEQGGNIRYF.

V gene TRBV11-2 combines with J gene TRBJ1-3; D is uncertain. CDR1 is SGHAT, CDR2 FQNNGV, per germline. V gave up 0 bases and J gave up 3 bases, with 15 bases separating them. CDR3 length equals 17 residues. In DNA form, the CDR3 reads TGTGCCAGCAGCTTAGAGGGTCCGGCCGGGCGTGGAAACACCATATATTTT. Residues: CASSLEGPAGRGNTIYF. Full variable domain (outside the CDR3, taken from reference TRBV11-2 and TRBJ1-3): EAGVAQSPRYKIIEKRQSVAFWCNPISGHATLYWYQQILGQGPKLLIQFQNNGVVDDSQLPKDRFSAERLKGVDSTLKIQPAKLEDSAVYLCASSLEGPAGRGNTIYFGEGSWLTVV.

The rearrangement joins TRBV9 to TRBJ2-1; tentatively, D is TRBD2 (5 bases). The CDR3 length is 14 residues. Looked up from germline, CDR1 is SGDLS and CDR2 is YYNGEE. Between the trimmed V and J ends, which lost 2 bases and 6 bases, there was a span of 12 bases. CDR3 sequence reads: CASSVDTSPNEQFF. DNA for the CDR3: TGTGCCAGCAGCGTGGATACTAGTCCCAATGAGCAGTTCTTC.

Ten or more counts support this clonotype. CDR3 coding DNA: TGCAGCGTAATGAGGGAGAACACCGGGGAGCTGTTTTTT. This translates into CSVMRENTGELFF. The gene calls are TRBV29-1 and TRBJ2-2; D is possibly TRBD2 (5 bases). CDR1 and CDR2 from the germline V gene are SQVTM and ANQGSEA. The CDR3 contains 13 residues. V lost 6 bases and J lost 1, with 9 bases in between.

In this sample, this clonotype turned up many times. This chain connects TRBV5-1 to TRBJ2-7; TRBD2 aligns across 10 bases. Germline values: CDR1 SGHRS, CDR2 YFSETQ. The CDR3 length is 14 residues. Unmatched junction bases numbered 5, after V lost 3 bases and J lost 5 bases. Here the CDR3 DNA reads TGCGCCAGCAGCTGGGGACTAGCGAAGGACGAGCAGTACTTC. Amino acid sequence: CASSWGLAKDEQYF.

The rearrangement uses TRBV7-2 and TRBJ2-3; 8 bases match TRBD2. The germline CDR1 and CDR2 sequences are SGHTA and FQGNSA. The CDR3 length is 16 residues. J gave up 4 bases and V 1 base, and 7 bases lay outside the gene matches. CDR3 residues: CASSLGGGRTADTQYF. The CDR3 DNA is TGTGCCAGCAGCTTAGGGGGCGGGAGGACGGCAGATACGCAGTATTTT.

This clonotype was observed many times. The V call is TRBV20-1, the J call TRBJ2-1; 7 nucleotides line up with TRBD1. The V gene's germline CDR1 is DFQATT and CDR2 SNEGSKA (reference sequence). CDR3 length: 13 residues. The J segment lost 4 bases and the V segment lost 4 bases, leaving 4 bases of the junction unmatched. This CDR3 is CSATGTVYNEQFF. CDR3 bases: TGCAGTGCTACCGGGACAGTGTACAATGAGCAGTTCTTC.

The rearrangement joins TRBV12-3 or TRBV12-4 to TRBJ2-5; no reliable D call. Trimming cost V 1 base and J 5 bases, with 14 bases left between them. CDR3 length: 15 amino acids. This CDR3 reads CASSLEVRKVETQYF. The CDR3 DNA reads as TGTGCCAGCAGTTTAGAGGTCCGCAAGGTGGAGACCCAGTACTTC.

This clonotype was counted a few times. The chain uses TRBV12-3 or TRBV12-4 and TRBJ2-5, with D perhaps TRBD2 (7 bases). Trimming removed 2 bases from V and 3 bases from J, with 16 bases in between. This CDR3 is 16 amino acids long. CDR3 nucleotides: TGTGCCAGCAGTTTAAGGGAGGGTGAGGGGGAAGAGACCCAGTACTTC. It specifies CASSLREGEGEETQYF.

J is TRBJ2-7 and V is TRBV27; a weak D match, TRBD2 (6 bases). Germline-derived CDR1 and CDR2 are MNHEY and SMNVEV (reference sequence). Trimming shortened V by 1 base and J by 6 bases, and 10 bases separated the two germline ends. The CDR3 totals 13 residues. In DNA, the CDR3 is TGTGCCAGCAGTTTATACGGGGGAGCCGAGCAGTACTTC. The encoded protein is CASSLYGGAEQYF.

V usage is TRBV7-9 and J usage is TRBJ2-5; tentatively, D is TRBD1 (6 bases). V dropped 4 bases and J dropped 13 bases, with 16 bases sitting between them. This CDR3 has 12 amino acids. Germline values: CDR1 SEHNR, CDR2 FQNEAQ (reference sequence). The chain's CDR3 is CASSSGDTWGYF. The CDR3 coding sequence is TGTGCCAGCAGCTCAGGGGACACCTGGGGGTACTTC.

This chain connects TRBV10-3 to TRBJ2-1, with TRBD1 identical over 10 bases. This CDR3 is built from 16 residues. CDR1 is ENHRY, CDR2 SYGVKD, per germline. J gave up 9 bases and V 0 bases, and 8 bases lay outside the gene matches. For the CDR3, the DNA is TGTGCCATCAGTGAGTCCGGGACAGGGGAAAACGGTGAGCAGTTCTTC. This sequence encodes CAISESGTGENGEQFF.

The genes are TRBV4-3 and TRBJ2-1; 8 positions agree with TRBD2. Trimming removed 0 bases from V and 2 bases from J; junction bases left unmatched: 3. This CDR3 contains 16 residues. The V gene's germline CDR1 is LGHNA and CDR2 YSLEER. CDR3 sequence reads: CASSQDPGGPYNEQFF. CDR3 DNA sequence: TGCGCCAGCAGCCAAGATCCGGGGGGGCCCTACAATGAGCAGTTCTTC.

The V call is TRBV29-1, the J call TRBJ2-2; 12 bases fit TRBD1. The V gene end was trimmed by 6 bases and the J gene end by 7 bases; junction bases not matched to a gene: 9. Per germline, CDR1 SQVTM and CDR2 ANQGSEA. The CDR3 totals 15 residues. The CDR3 bases are TGCAGCGTGACGGGGACAGGGGGCGCGATCGGGGAGCTGTTTTTT. It yields the protein CSVTGTGGAIGELFF.

The chain recombines TRBV5-1 with TRBJ2-1; 10 nucleotides match TRBD2. The CDR3 consists of 16 residues. Trimming took 5 bases from V and 0 from J; bases not matched to a gene: 5. The germline gives CDR1 SGHRS, CDR2 YFSETQ. The CDR3 DNA reads TGCGCCAGCAGGGCAGCGGGAGGGCCCTCCTACAATGAGCAGTTCTTC. It encodes CASRAAGGPSYNEQFF.

This clonotype was picked up a small number of times. The V call is TRBV4-3, the J call TRBJ1-2; D is unresolved. The V and J ends lost 0 bases and 5 bases respectively, with 10 bases between them. This CDR3 has 14 residues. From germline, CDR1 is LGHNA and CDR2 YSLEER. CDR3 coding DNA: TGCGCCAGCAGCCAAGATCGGGCGGAGTATGGCTACACCTTC. Amino acids: CASSQDRAEYGYTF.

This chain joins TRBV20-1 and TRBJ1-6; TRBD1 is a possible D gene (6 bases). CDR1 and CDR2 (germline): DFQATT, SNEGSKA (reference sequence). CDR3 length equals 15 residues. Trimming left V 5 bases short and J 11 bases short, with 22 bases between. The CDR3 sequence is CSASRTGTSGAPLHF. CDR3 in DNA: TGCAGTGCTTCAAGAACAGGGACCTCGGGTGCACCCCTCCACTTT.

This clonotype was counted a single time. The chain carries TRBV27 and TRBJ2-5; the match to TRBD2 covers 8 bases. This CDR3 contains 15 residues. The germline gives CDR1 MNHEY, CDR2 SMNVEV (reference sequence). Trimming took 6 bases from V and 3 from J; bases not matched to a gene: 9. The DNA of the CDR3 is TGTGCCAGCAGGGGTGCGGGAGGCGGCGAAGAGACCCAGTACTTC. The encoded protein is CASRGAGGGEETQYF.

On this clonotype itself: This may be a read error: a much more frequent sequence differs by one nucleotide. The chain is built from TRBV7-2 and TRBJ2-5, with D maybe TRBD1 (5 bases). This CDR3 has 12 amino acids. CDR1 SGHTA and CDR2 FQGNSA come from the germline V gene. The CDR3 protein is CASRSGSEIQYF. The CDR3 DNA reads as TGTGCCAGCAGGTCAGGGTCAGAGATCCAGTACTTC.

The CDR3 bases are TGTGCCAGCTCACCGGGACAGGCCACCAAAAACATTCAGTACTTC. This translates into CASSPGQATKNIQYF. J is TRBJ2-4 and V is TRBV18, with 8 nucleotides matching TRBD1. Germline CDR1 reads KGHSH; CDR2 reads LQKENI. V gave up 3 bases and J gave up 2 bases; unmatched junction bases: 3. The CDR3 is 15 residues long.